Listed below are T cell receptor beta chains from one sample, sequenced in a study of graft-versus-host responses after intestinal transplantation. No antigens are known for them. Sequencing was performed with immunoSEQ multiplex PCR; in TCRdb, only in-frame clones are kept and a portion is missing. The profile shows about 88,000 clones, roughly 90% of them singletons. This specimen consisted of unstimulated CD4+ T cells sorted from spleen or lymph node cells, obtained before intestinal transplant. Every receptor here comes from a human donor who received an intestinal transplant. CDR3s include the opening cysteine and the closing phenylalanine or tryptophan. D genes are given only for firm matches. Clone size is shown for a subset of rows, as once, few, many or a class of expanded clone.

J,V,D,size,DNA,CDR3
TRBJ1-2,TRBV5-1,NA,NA,TGCGCCAGCAGCCCGAGGGAGGGGTCGCTTTTAAACTATGGCTACACCTTC,CASSPREGSLLNYGYTF
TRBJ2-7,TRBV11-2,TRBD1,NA,TGTGCCAGCAGCGCTCGGGACAGGGCGTACGAGCAGTACTTC,CASSARDRAYEQYF
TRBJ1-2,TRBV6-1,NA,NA,TGTGCCAGCAGTGAAGACGTCGGAGGCTATGGCTACACCTTC,CASSEDVGGYGYTF
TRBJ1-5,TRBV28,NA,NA,TGTGCCACCCACAGACAGGTCAATAGCAATCAGCCCCAGCATTTT,CATHRQVNSNQPQHF
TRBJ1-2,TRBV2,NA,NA,TGTGCCAGCAAGAGGAGGGACTATGGCTACACCTTC,CASKRRDYGYTF
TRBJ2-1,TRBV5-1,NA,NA,TGCGCCAGCAGCTTGGTGGTCGGTGTGGATGAGCAGTTCTTC,CASSLVVGVDEQFF
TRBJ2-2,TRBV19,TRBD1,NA,TGTGCCAGTAGTAGGACAGGCACCGGGGAGCTGTTTTTT,CASSRTGTGELFF
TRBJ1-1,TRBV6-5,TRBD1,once,TGTGCCAGCAGTCCCCAAAATAGACAGGGGGCTAAAGCTTTCTTT,CASSPQNRQGAKAFF
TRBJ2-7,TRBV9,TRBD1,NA,TGTGCCAGCAGCCCAAAACAGGGGGGTGGCCCCTACGAGCAGTACTTC,CASSPKQGGGPYEQYF
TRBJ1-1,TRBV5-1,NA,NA,TGCGCCAGCAGCCGAGGAGACAGCAACACTGAAGCTTTCTTT,CASSRGDSNTEAFF
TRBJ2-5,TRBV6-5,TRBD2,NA,TGTGCCAGCAGACGACTAGCGGGGGGAGAGACCCAGTACTTC,CASRRLAGGETQYF
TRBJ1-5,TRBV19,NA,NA,TGTGCCAGTAGTATTGCGGGGGGGACACTTGGCAATCAGCCCCAGCATTTT,CASSIAGGTLGNQPQHF
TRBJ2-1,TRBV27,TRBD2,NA,TGTGCCAGCAGTTTCCTAGCGGGGATTGAGCAGTTCTTC,CASSFLAGIEQFF
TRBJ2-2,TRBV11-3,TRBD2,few,TGTGCCAGCGCCGTCGGGGGGATCACCGGGGAGCTGTTTTTT,CASAVGGITGELFF
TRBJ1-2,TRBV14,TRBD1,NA,TGTGCCAGCAGCCAAGGGACAGGGTATGGCTACACCTTC,CASSQGTGYGYTF
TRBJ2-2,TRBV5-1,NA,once,TGCGCCAGCAGCTTGGGGCTCACCGGGGAGCTGTTTTTT,CASSLGLTGELFF
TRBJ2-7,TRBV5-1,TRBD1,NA,TGCGCCAGCAGCGAATACAGGGGAGCGGACGAGCAGTACTTC,CASSEYRGADEQYF
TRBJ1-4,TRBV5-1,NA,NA,TGCGCCAGCAGCTGGGAGGGGGGAAAACTGTTTTTT,CASSWEGGKLFF
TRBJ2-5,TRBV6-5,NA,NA,TGTGCCAGCACCTCCCCCGGGGGGACCCAGTACTTC,CASTSPGGTQYF
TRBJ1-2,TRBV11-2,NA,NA,TGTGCCAGCAGCTACCGGACAGAGGATGGCTACACCTTC,CASSYRTEDGYTF
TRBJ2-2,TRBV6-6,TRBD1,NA,TGTGCCAGCAGTCCGGGACAGGTCGAGCTGTTTTTT,CASSPGQVELFF
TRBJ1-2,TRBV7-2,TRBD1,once,TGTGCCAGCAGCTCAGAGACAGGGAGTGATGGCTACACCTTC,CASSSETGSDGYTF
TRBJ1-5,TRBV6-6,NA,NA,TGTGCCAGCAGTTACGACGGGGGTGAAAATCAGCCCCAGCATTTT,CASSYDGGENQPQHF
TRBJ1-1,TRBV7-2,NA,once,TGTGCCAGCAGCTTACAGGGTGGGAACACTGAAGCTTTCTTT,CASSLQGGNTEAFF
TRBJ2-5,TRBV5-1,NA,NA,TGCGCCAGCAGCGGGCGCGGGGATGTAGAGACCCAGTACTTC,CASSGRGDVETQYF
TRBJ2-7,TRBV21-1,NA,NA,TGTGCCAGCAGCAAAGGAGCTGCAGGGAATCCCTACGAGCAGTACTTC,CASSKGAAGNPYEQYF